These 2 T cell receptor beta chains share one sample of origin, sequenced in a study of radiotherapy plus CTLA-4 blockade in lung cancer. Libraries were prepared by immunoSEQ multiplex PCR; TCRdb keeps only in-frame clonotypes and omits some of them. The sample has 85,000 to 130,000 clones; over 65% are singletons. This sample comprised peripheral blood, obtained from a patient treated with radiotherapy plus ipilimumab. The receptors originated from a human donor with non-small cell lung cancer that progressed on radiotherapy plus ipilimumab. Some clones in this sample may be carry-over from other donors' samples.

The rearrangement uses TRBV9 and TRBJ2-1; D not resolved. Germline V gene lookup returns CDR1 SGDLS and CDR2 YYNGEE. The CDR3 runs 15 residues. The ends were cut back, 0 bases at V and 0 bases at J, with 7 bases in the middle. CDR3 residues: CASSVVDRSYNEQFF. The CDR3 DNA reads TGTGCCAGCAGCGTAGTGGACCGCTCCTACAATGAGCAGTTCTTC.

The chain is built from TRBV5-8 and TRBJ2-3; a possible D gene is TRBD2 (6 bases). The CDR3 sequence is 14 residues long. The V and J ends lost 0 bases and 6 bases respectively, with 11 bases between them. Germline V gene sequence: CDR1 SGHTS, CDR2 YDEGEE. The CDR3 is CASSLGRGRDTQYF. The CDR3 DNA reads TGTGCCAGCAGCTTGGGGCGGGGTCGTGATACGCAGTATTTT.